In this sample, the clone carrying this T cell receptor beta chain turned up a few times. Its antigen remains unknown. Single viable CD3+CD4+CD8-CD45RO+ cells were sorted as the memory CD4+ T cells. This entry belongs to a study of memory CD4+ T cells and cytomegalovirus serostatus. At the level of the study: Healthy Belgian adult donors included nine or ten CMV-positive and more than 20 CMV-negative people. The study, taken as a whole, reports: Repertoires predicted CMV serostatus with median bootstrapped AUC of approximately 0.94.

Sequencing was performed with immunoSEQ multiplex PCR; in TCRdb, only in-frame clones are kept and a portion is missing. The table has about 57,000 clones, less than 85% seen once. After removal of 3 bases from V and 0 bases from J, the junction contained 7 bases not matched to a gene. The germline CDR1 and CDR2 sequences are KGHSH and LQKENI. The CDR3 has 17 residues. Sample: memory CD4+ T cells from blood. This chain uses TRBV18 with TRBJ1-4; 7 positions match TRBD1. This receptor was identified in an adult in good health and CMV-seronegative. The CDR3 nucleotides are TGTGCCAGCTCACCTGCAGGGGGTCGGGCAACTAATGAAAAACTGTTTTTT. Amino acid sequence: CASSPAGGRATNEKLFF.